This T cell receptor (beta chain) was documented in a study of blood T cells in healthy people across ages. For the second PCR, which ran for about 6 to 11 cycles, a sample-barcoded 5' primer and a J-beta primer mix were used. TCRdb reanalysed the 5' RACE reads using MiXCR and keeps one entry per CDR3 protein. The repertoire holds roughly 1.6 million distinct CDR3 sequences, with roughly 32% as singletons. This clonotype was observed many times. Its specificity is not known. Study results and limitations: Possibly, changes in expanded clonotypes were confounded because donor CMV status was unknown. Aged donors had fewer naive CD4+ cells and lower diversity than long-lived donors.

Extraction yielded at least 6 micrograms of total RNA per sample. The TCR sequence derives from a woman in her twenties or thirties in good health. The sequencing sample was made of blood.

The CDR3 spells CASTRDSSYEQYF. CDR3 DNA: TGCGCCAGCACCAGGGACAGCTCCTACGAGCAGTACTTC. The genes are TRBV5-1 and TRBJ2-7, with 7 nucleotides matching TRBD1. This CDR3 has 13 residues. The germline CDR1 and CDR2 sequences are SGHRS and YFSETQ. V dropped 6 bases and J dropped 0; count of bases not matched to a gene: 3.